The clone carrying this TCR beta chain appeared a few times. Its antigen is currently unknown. TCRdb re-called the reads through MiXCR, storing one row per CDR3 protein. Of about 920,000 distinct CDR3 sequences in the sample, roughly 30% were seen once. The data were obtained in a study of T cell repertoires in cytomegalovirus infection. Study as a whole: Indicated by public TCR beta signatures were CMV infection and matching HLA type.

V was clipped by 7 bases and J by 3 bases, with 7 bases between them. This CDR3 has 11 amino acids. Germline V gene lookup returns CDR1 SGHNT and CDR2 YYREEE (reference sequence). The study, taken as a whole, reports: The ex vivo response showed dominance by HLA-C-restricted CMV-specific TCR beta clonotypes.

The V gene is TRBV5-4, the J gene TRBJ1-1; no firm D call. The starting material was cultured CD8+ T cells from PBMCs, obtained from culture after CMV antigen stimulation. This receptor was obtained from a human donor in good health (CMV status not recorded). Some clones in this sample may be carry-over from other donors' samples. CDR3: CASGKHTEAFF. The CDR3 coding sequence is TGTGCCAGCGGGAAACACACTGAAGCTTTCTTT.